Given below is one T cell receptor (beta chain) in context. The antigen remains unidentified. This entry comes from a study of early T cells in non-severe SARS-CoV-2 infection. Study information: Chains stayed unpaired after sequencing of bulk RNA from unsorted whole blood.

Individual cDNA molecules received unique molecular identifiers. MiXCR was run by TCRdb on the 5' RACE reads, yielding one entry per CDR3 protein. The data show roughly 20,000 distinct CDR3 sequences, with roughly 4% seen just once and roughly 1.5% held by the top ten. Study outcomes and limitations: Database matching using VDJdb favored anti-spike CD8 responses, with private and CD4 specificities left missing.

This clonotype was sampled from an adult who was a healthcare worker with PCR-confirmed SARS-CoV-2 infection or an uninfected control (not recorded which). The specimen was whole blood.

CDR3 bases: TGTGCCAGCAGTCGACCCGGGACACCTGGAAACACCATATATTTT. Translating gives CASSRPGTPGNTIYF. The chain has TRBV12-3 or TRBV12-4 and TRBJ1-3, with D perhaps TRBD1 (6 bases). The V and J ends lost 5 bases and 2 bases respectively, with 13 bases between them. The length of the CDR3 is 15 residues.